This paragraph reports one TCR beta chain. The antigen remains undetermined. This sample was taken from a study of T cell responses to AZD1222 COVID-19 vaccine. Study as a whole: Timing groups of about 4 and about 12 weeks for second doses were pooled. Findings and caveats of the study: The sample set comprised mostly white British donors with more females, and clonal diversity was possibly underestimated. Spike-specific TCR repertoires showed rising breadth and depth after two AZD1222 doses.

Trimming took 7 bases from V and 11 from J, leaving 17 bases between them. The CDR3 has 12 residues. Assay used: immunoSEQ multiplex PCR; TCRdb lists only in-frame clones, some missing. The table lists 200,000 or so clones, around 93% of them singletons. Here the sequenced sample was peripheral blood, taken on day 0 of AZD1222 vaccination. This receptor was identified in an adult in good health. The genes are TRBV12-3 or TRBV12-4 and TRBJ1-1; possible D gene TRBD1, 6 bases. CDR3 sequence reads: CASTRLGARAFF. In DNA form, the CDR3 reads TGTGCCAGCACTCGATTGGGGGCTCGGGCTTTCTTT.